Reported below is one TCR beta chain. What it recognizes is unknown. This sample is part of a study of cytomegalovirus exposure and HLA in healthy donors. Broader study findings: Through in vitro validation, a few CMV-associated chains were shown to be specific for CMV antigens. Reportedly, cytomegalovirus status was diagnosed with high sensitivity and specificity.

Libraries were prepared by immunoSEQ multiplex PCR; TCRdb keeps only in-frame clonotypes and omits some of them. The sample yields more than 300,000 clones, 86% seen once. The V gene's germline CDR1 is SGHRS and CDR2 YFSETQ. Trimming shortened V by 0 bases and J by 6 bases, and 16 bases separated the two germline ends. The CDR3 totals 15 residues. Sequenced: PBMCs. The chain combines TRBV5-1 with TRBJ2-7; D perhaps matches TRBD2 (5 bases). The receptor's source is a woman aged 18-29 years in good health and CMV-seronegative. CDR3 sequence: CASSLVRDLSGEQYF. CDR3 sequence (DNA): TGCGCCAGCAGCTTGGTTAGGGATCTGAGCGGCGAGCAGTACTTC.